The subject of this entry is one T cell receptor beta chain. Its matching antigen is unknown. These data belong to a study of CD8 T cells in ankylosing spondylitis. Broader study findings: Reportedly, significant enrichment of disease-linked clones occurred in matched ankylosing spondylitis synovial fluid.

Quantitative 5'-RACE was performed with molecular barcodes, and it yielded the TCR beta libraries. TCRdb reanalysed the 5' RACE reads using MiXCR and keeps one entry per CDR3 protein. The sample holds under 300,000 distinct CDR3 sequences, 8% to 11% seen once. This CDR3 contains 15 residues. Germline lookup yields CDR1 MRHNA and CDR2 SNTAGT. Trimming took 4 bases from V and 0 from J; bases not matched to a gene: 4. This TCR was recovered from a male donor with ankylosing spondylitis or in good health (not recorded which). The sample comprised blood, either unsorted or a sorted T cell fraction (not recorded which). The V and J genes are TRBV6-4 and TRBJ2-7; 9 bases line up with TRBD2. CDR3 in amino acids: CASSAAAGGSYEQYF. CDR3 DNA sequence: TGTGCCAGCAGTGCGGCAGCGGGAGGCTCCTACGAGCAGTACTTC.